The present TCR beta chain was sequenced within a study of control samples from healthy donors and cancer patients. V lost 7 bases and J lost 1; bases outside the gene matches: 9. The CDR3 has 16 amino acids. Germline V lookup: CDR1 LNHDA, CDR2 SQIVND (reference sequence). Sequencing used immunoSEQ multiplex PCR; TCRdb keeps in-frame clones, though not all of them. Altogether roughly 150,000 clones are present, 75% to 90% being singletons, with the ten largest covering around 4.7%. Sequenced material: blood. This TCR was sampled from a man under 40 in good health. The genes are TRBV19 and TRBJ2-2; the match to TRBD2 covers 7 bases. This CDR3 is CASTKERGRNTGELFF. CDR3 bases: TGTGCCAGTACTAAGGAGCGGGGCCGGAACACCGGGGAGCTGTTTTTT. Variable domain in full (rest from reference TRBV19 and TRBJ2-2): DGGITQSPKYLFRKEGQNVTLSCEQNLNHDAMYWYRQDPGQGLRLIYYSQIVNDFQKGDIAEGYSVSREKKESFPLTVTSAQKNPTAFYLCASTKERGRNTGELFFGEGSRLTVL.